The 6 T cell receptor beta chains below all came from one sample that was sequenced in a study of cytomegalovirus exposure and HLA in healthy donors. The PCR ran on 60 Vbeta and 13 Jbeta primers. Libraries were prepared by immunoSEQ multiplex PCR; TCRdb keeps only in-frame clonotypes and omits some of them. The repertoire holds approximately 100,000 clones, almost 80% seen once, with approximately 3.7% in the top ten. The material sequenced was PBMCs. Source of these receptors: a man aged 50-60 years in good health and CMV-seropositive.

In this sample, this clone turned up a few times. The chain links TRBV11-3 to TRBJ2-7; 8 bases map to TRBD2. V was pared by 5 bases and J by 2 bases, with 8 bases of the junction left unmatched. Germline-derived CDR1 and CDR2 are SGHNT and YENEEA. This CDR3 spans 15 amino acids. Here the CDR3 reads CASSPGGDATYEQYF. The CDR3 coding sequence is TGTGCCAGCAGCCCCGGGGGGGACGCTACCTACGAGCAGTACTTC. The whole variable domain, filled in from reference TRBV11-3 and TRBJ2-7, reads EAGVVQSPRYKIIEKKQPVAFWCNPISGHNTLYWYLQNLGQGPELLIRYENEEAVDDSQLPKDRFSAERLKGVDSTLKIQPAELGDSAVYLCASSPGGDATYEQYFGPGTRLTVT.

The chain is built from TRBV4-1 and TRBJ2-1, with 7 bases lining up with TRBD1. Germline assignment: CDR1 MGHRA and CDR2 YSYEKL. The V and J ends lost 5 bases and 5 bases, in that order; junction bases with no gene match: 6. The CDR3 consists of 14 residues. The CDR3: CASSTGTADNEQFF. The CDR3 bases are TGCGCCAGCAGCACCGGGACAGCTGACAATGAGCAGTTCTTC.

The chain is built from TRBV29-1 and TRBJ2-7; D is possibly TRBD1 (6 bases). Germline V gene sequence: CDR1 SQVTM, CDR2 ANQGSEA. The ends were cut back, 5 bases at V and 2 bases at J, with 13 bases in the middle. This CDR3 region has 13 residues. The CDR3 bases are TGCAGCGTTAGCCAGGGGCTTCCCTACGAGCAGTACTTC. It is translated as CSVSQGLPYEQYF.

V gene TRBV5-1 combines with J gene TRBJ2-1, with D possibly TRBD1 on 5 matching bases. The CDR3 is made up of 14 amino acids. The germline V gene has CDR1 SGHRS and CDR2 YFSETQ. V lost 4 bases to trimming and J lost 4 bases, with 12 bases between them. The CDR3: CASSKTGEYNEQFF. CDR3 in DNA: TGCGCCAGCAGCAAAACAGGAGAATACAATGAGCAGTTCTTC.

The chain recombines TRBV1 with TRBJ2-5; the D call TRBD1 from the table was never checked on the DNA. TRBV1 is noted as a pseudogene. The CDR3 runs 14 residues. CDR3 region: CTSSQDPWTGGQYF. The CDR3 DNA follows: TGCACCAGCAGCCAAGATCCATGGACAGGGGGGCAGTACTTC.

This CDR3 reads CASSEWGSGASKNIQYF. Here the CDR3 DNA reads TGTGCCAGCAGTGAATGGGGTAGCGGGGCATCCAAAAACATTCAGTACTTC. The genes are TRBV6-1 and TRBJ2-4; 8 bases match TRBD2. The CDR3 runs 17 residues. After removal of 2 bases from V and 2 bases from J, the junction contained 8 bases not matched to a gene. Germline V gene sequence: CDR1 MNHNS, CDR2 SASEGT.